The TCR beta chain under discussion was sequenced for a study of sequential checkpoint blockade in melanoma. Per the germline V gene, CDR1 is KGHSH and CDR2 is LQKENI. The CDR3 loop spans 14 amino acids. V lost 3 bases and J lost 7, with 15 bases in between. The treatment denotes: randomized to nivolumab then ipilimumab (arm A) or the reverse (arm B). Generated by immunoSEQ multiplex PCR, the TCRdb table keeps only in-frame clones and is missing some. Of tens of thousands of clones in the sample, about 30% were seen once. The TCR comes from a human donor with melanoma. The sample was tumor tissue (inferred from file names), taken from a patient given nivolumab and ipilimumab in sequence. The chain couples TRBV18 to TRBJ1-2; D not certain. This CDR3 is CASSPTNGLGGYTF. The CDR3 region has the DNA TGTGCCAGCTCACCGACCAACGGCCTGGGTGGCTACACCTTC.